The 17 T cell receptor beta chains given below trace back to one sample, sequenced in a study of T cell changes during pregnancy in multiple sclerosis. Profiling relied on immunoSEQ multiplex PCR, and the TCRdb table lists in-frame clones only, not all of them. The sample has roughly 120,000 clones; 80% to 95% are singletons. The sample consisted of peripheral blood, taken in the third trimester of pregnancy. All receptors derive from a female donor with multiple sclerosis, enrolled in a pregnancy study.

The chain couples TRBV9 to TRBJ2-3; 13 bases are shared with TRBD2. Germline trimming cut 4 bases from V and 2 bases from J; bases unmatched to any gene: 10. The CDR3 runs to 18 residues. The germline gives CDR1 SGDLS, CDR2 YYNGEE. The CDR3 bases are TGTGCCAGCAGCTCCGGCGGGACTAGCGGGATCAACACAGATACGCAGTATTTT. Translation gives CASSSGGTSGINTDTQYF. Complete variable domain (other parts from reference TRBV9 and TRBJ2-3): DSGVTQTPKHLITATGQRVTLRCSPRSGDLSVYWYQQSLDQGLQFLIQYYNGEERAKGNILERFSAQQFPDLHSELNLSSLELGDSALYFCASSSGGTSGINTDTQYFGPGTRLTVL.

J is TRBJ2-1 and V is TRBV7-3, with 7 bases identical to TRBD1. This CDR3 is built from 14 residues. The germline gives CDR1 SGHTA, CDR2 FQGTGA. V dropped 4 bases and J dropped 7; count of bases not matched to a gene: 7. The CDR3 loop is CASSSQTGKNEQFF. CDR3 sequence (DNA): TGTGCCAGCAGCTCCCAGACAGGGAAGAATGAGCAGTTCTTC.

V and J are TRBV11-3 and TRBJ2-5; 10 bases match TRBD2. With V trimmed by 8 bases and J by 4 bases, 10 bases remained unmatched. This CDR3 region has 15 residues. CDR1 and CDR2 from the germline V gene are SGHNT and YENEEA. The CDR3 DNA follows: TGTGCCAGCTCCCAATCTAGCGGGAGACGAGAGACCCAGTACTTC. It encodes CASSQSSGRRETQYF.

This chain joins TRBV4-2 and TRBJ1-4; 9 nucleotides line up with TRBD1. The ends lost 0 bases at V and 8 bases at J; junction bases unmatched: 7. The CDR3 is 16 amino acids. Per the germline V gene, CDR1 is LGHNA and CDR2 is YNFKEQ. CDR3 loop: CASSQDGTGLREKLFF. CDR3 sequence (DNA): TGTGCCAGCAGCCAAGATGGGACAGGGCTCAGGGAAAAACTGTTTTTT.

In DNA, the CDR3 is TGTGCCAGCAGTTTATCAACGGGGGGGAACTATGGCTACACCTTC. It specifies CASSLSTGGNYGYTF. The rearrangement joins TRBV27 to TRBJ1-2; D might be TRBD1 (5 bases). The V gene lost 0 bases and the J gene lost 2 bases, with 10 bases spanning the gap. Germline V gene lookup returns CDR1 MNHEY and CDR2 SMNVEV (reference sequence). This CDR3 has 15 amino acids.

The chain employs TRBV19 and TRBJ1-1; TRBD1 aligns across 7 bases. V lost 5 bases to trimming and J lost 4 bases; unmatched junction nucleotides: 4. The germline CDR1 and CDR2 sequences are LNHDA and SQIVND (reference sequence). CDR3 length equals 13 residues. CDR3: CASSPTGFTEAFF. DNA of the CDR3: TGTGCCAGTAGTCCGACAGGGTTCACTGAAGCTTTCTTT.

V and J are TRBV28 and TRBJ2-7, with 8 bases identical to TRBD2. Germline CDR1 MDHEN, CDR2 SYDVKM. With 2 bases clipped from V and 6 bases from J, the junction kept 9 bases outside the gene matches. The CDR3 runs 15 residues. The CDR3 DNA reads as TGTGCCAGCAGTTTAGACGGGAGGGCCTTATTCGAGCAGTACTTC. This translates into CASSLDGRALFEQYF.

The J gene is TRBJ2-6, the V gene TRBV6-1; 8 nucleotides match TRBD2. The CDR3 loop spans 20 amino acids. V shed 1 base, J shed 0 bases, and the junction held 11 bases outside the gene matches. Germline CDR1 and CDR2: MNHNS and SASEGT. The chain's CDR3 is CASSEGYGRGVYSGANVLTF. CDR3 coding DNA: TGTGCCAGCAGTGAAGGATACGGGCGGGGGGTTTACTCTGGGGCCAACGTCCTGACTTTC.

This chain joins TRBV29-1 and TRBJ2-2, with TRBD1 as a possible D gene (6 bases). Trimming removed 5 bases from V and 4 bases from J, with 20 bases in between. Germline loops: CDR1 SQVTM, CDR2 ANQGSEA. The CDR3 length is 16 residues. This CDR3 is CSVSGQFSGPTGELFF. CDR3 bases: TGCAGCGTTTCCGGACAGTTCTCAGGCCCCACCGGGGAGCTGTTTTTT.

The chain employs TRBV30 and TRBJ2-1; TRBD2 agrees at 11 bases. J was trimmed by 6 bases and V by 5 bases; bases with no gene match: 18. The germline CDR1 and CDR2 sequences are GTSNPN and SVGIG (reference sequence). This CDR3 comprises 18 residues. As DNA, the CDR3 is TGTGCCTGGCAGACCGGGACTAGCGGAATCAATCCAAGCAATGAGCAGTTCTTC. Its translation is CAWQTGTSGINPSNEQFF.

The chain is built from TRBV2 and TRBJ2-3; 11 nucleotides align to TRBD2. From germline, CDR1 is SNHLY and CDR2 FYNNEI. This CDR3 is 15 amino acids long. V lost 5 bases, J lost 3 bases, and 4 bases stayed unmatched. The CDR3 bases are TGTGCCAGCAGTCTGACTAGCGGGATAACAGATACGCAGTATTTT. Translating it yields CASSLTSGITDTQYF. Supplemented by reference TRBV2 and TRBJ2-3, the full variable domain reads EPEVTQTPSHQVTQMGQEVILRCVPISNHLYFYWYRQILGQKVEFLVSFYNNEISEKSEIFDDQFSVERPDGSNFTLKIRSTKLEDSAMYFCASSLTSGITDTQYFGPGTRLTVL.

The chain carries TRBV11-2 and TRBJ1-5, with a tentative D call TRBD1 (5 bases). Germline CDR1 and CDR2: SGHAT and FQNNGV. The CDR3 is made up of 14 amino acids. V shed 4 bases and J shed 2 bases, with 9 bases lying between them. The CDR3 nucleotides read TGTGCCAGCAGCTCGATAGGGGGCAATCAGCCCCAGCATTTT. Residues: CASSSIGGNQPQHF.

Remarks on this clone: The DNA is omitted, as the CDR3 cannot be located on it reliably, and the CDR3 follows TCRdb's listing. The genes are TRBV19 and TRBJ2-3; TRBD2, the table's D call, lacks a check against the DNA. Germline assignment: CDR1 LNHDA and CDR2 SQIVND (reference sequence). Ends included, the CDR3 has 13 residues. The CDR3 protein is CASTSGGTDTQYF.

The chain joins TRBV2 to TRBJ2-7; 11 nucleotides match TRBD1. V dropped 6 bases and J dropped 5; count of bases not matched to a gene: 3. This CDR3 is 13 amino acids long. Germline V gives CDR1 SNHLY, CDR2 FYNNEI. The CDR3 DNA reads as TGTGCCAGCAGCCAGGACAGGGGGCACGAGCAGTACTTC. This encodes CASSQDRGHEQYF.

The chain uses TRBV5-1 and TRBJ2-7, with 10 bases fitting TRBD1. The CDR3 contains 14 residues. Germline loops: CDR1 SGHRS, CDR2 YFSETQ. Trimming cost V 7 bases and J 3 bases; bases outside gene matches: 7. The CDR3 coding sequence is TGCGCCAGCGCCCCTCGGACAGGGGGCTACGAGCAGTACTTC. This codes for CASAPRTGGYEQYF.

The chain couples TRBV4-2 to TRBJ1-1, with a possible D match to TRBD1 (5 bases). Trimming took 6 bases from V and 4 from J, leaving 12 bases between them. Germline-derived CDR1 and CDR2 are LGHNA and YNFKEQ. The CDR3 length is 13 residues. CDR3 in amino acids: CASRLTGGTEAFF. The CDR3 nucleotides are TGTGCCAGCAGGCTAACAGGTGGCACTGAAGCTTTCTTT.

V is TRBV30 and J is TRBJ2-5, with TRBD1 matching over 10 bases. The CDR3 has 13 residues. CDR1 is GTSNPN, CDR2 SVGIG, per germline (reference sequence). The CDR3 reads CAGTTGGLETQYF. The CDR3 region has the DNA TGTGCGGGTACGACAGGGGGCCTTGAGACCCAGTACTTC. The entire variable domain, with the rest obtained from reference TRBV30 and TRBJ2-5, is as follows: SQTIHQWPATLVQPVGSPLSLECTVEGTSNPNLYWYRQAAGRGLQLLFYSVGIGQISSEVPQNLSASRPQDRQFILSSKKLLLSDSGFYLCAGTTGGLETQYFGPGTRLLVL.